These 25 T cell receptor beta chains came from one sample sequenced in a study of T cell responses to AZD1222 COVID-19 vaccine. Sequencing used immunoSEQ multiplex PCR; TCRdb keeps in-frame clones, though not all of them. The data show about 140,000 clones, approximately 90% seen once. Sequenced here: peripheral blood, sampled 28 days after the second AZD1222 dose. Receptors were obtained from an adult who received the AZD1222 COVID-19 vaccine.

This clone appeared once. This chain joins TRBV7-9 and TRBJ2-3; perhaps TRBD2 as D (6 bases). The CDR3 covers 17 residues. CDR1 SEHNR and CDR2 FQNEAQ come from the germline V gene (reference sequence). Trimming stripped 5 bases from V and 2 bases from J, with 20 bases between. CDR3 coding DNA: TGTGCCAGCAGCAAAGCGGGTAGTGGGGGTACCACAGATACGCAGTATTTT. Translation gives CASSKAGSGGTTDTQYF.

This chain joins TRBV4-1 and TRBJ2-2, with D perhaps assigned TRBD1 or TRBD2 (5 bases each). This CDR3 has 14 residues. Looked up from germline, CDR1 is MGHRA and CDR2 is YSYEKL. V lost 4 bases, J lost 5 bases, and 11 bases lay in between. CDR3 residues: CASSPGDGTGELFF. The CDR3 DNA reads TGCGCCAGCAGCCCCGGGGACGGGACCGGGGAGCTGTTTTTT.

The chain joins TRBV12-3 or TRBV12-4 to TRBJ2-1, with D unresolved. CDR3 length: 10 amino acids. V shed 1 base and J shed 8 bases, with 0 bases lying between them. This CDR3 reads CASSLDEQFF. The CDR3 nucleotides read TGTGCCAGCAGTTTAGATGAGCAGTTCTTC.

The V and J genes are TRBV6-1 and TRBJ1-3; D may be TRBD1 (5 bases). The V end lost 4 bases, the J end lost 0 bases, and 19 bases lay between the germline ends. This CDR3 has 18 residues. The germline V gene has CDR1 MNHNS and CDR2 SASEGT. This chain's CDR3 is CASSVGSGRSPSGNTIYF. DNA for the CDR3: TGTGCCAGCAGTGTGGGGTCGGGACGGTCCCCCTCTGGAAACACCATATATTTT.

The genes are TRBV11-2 and TRBJ2-1; 11 nucleotides match TRBD2. Looked up from germline, CDR1 is SGHAT and CDR2 is FQNNGV. The CDR3 runs 18 residues. The junction had 14 bases not matched to a gene; V was cut back by 3 bases and J by 7 bases. The CDR3 DNA reads TGTGCCAGCAGCTTTAGCGGGAGGGCCTCTAAGTGGGGGAATGAGCAGTTCTTC. Encoded protein: CASSFSGRASKWGNEQFF.

The chain recombines TRBV3-1 (or the pseudogene TRBV3-2) with TRBJ2-5; D unresolved. With 4 bases removed from V and 0 bases from J, the gap between germline ends came to 6 bases. The germline CDR1 and CDR2 sequences are LGHDT and YNNKEL (reference sequence). The CDR3 covers 13 residues. The DNA of the CDR3 is TGTGCCAGCAGCCCACCGTACCAAGAGACCCAGTACTTC. This codes for CASSPPYQETQYF.

The V and J genes are TRBV7-9 and TRBJ1-1; a possible D gene is TRBD1 (5 bases). Trimming cost V 1 base and J 1 base, with 10 bases left between them. Germline V gene sequence: CDR1 SEHNR, CDR2 FQNEAQ (reference sequence). This CDR3 has 15 residues. CDR3 coding DNA: TGTGCCAGCAGCTTAGTGGGGGGGACGAACACTGAAGCTTTCTTT. Amino acids: CASSLVGGTNTEAFF.

The gene calls are TRBV28 and TRBJ2-6; 9 positions match TRBD2. V shed 8 bases, J shed 4 bases, and the junction held 6 bases outside the gene matches. The germline gives CDR1 MDHEN, CDR2 SYDVKM. The CDR3 spans 15 residues. The CDR3 DNA follows: TGTGCCAGCGGGGCGGGAGGGACAGGGGCCAACGTCCTGACTTTC. Its translation: CASGAGGTGANVLTF.

The V and J genes are TRBV10-1 and TRBJ2-1; TRBD2 agrees at 7 bases. V shed 3 bases, J shed 10 bases, and the junction held 6 bases outside the gene matches. The CDR3 covers 13 residues. The germline V gene has CDR1 WNHNN and CDR2 SYGVQD (reference sequence). CDR3 nucleotides: TGCGCCAGCAGTGAACCTAGGCGGGGGGAGCAGTTCTTC. Translating gives CASSEPRRGEQFF.

The genes are TRBV25-1 and TRBJ1-2; D is possibly TRBD1 (5 bases). V lost 3 bases and J lost 9, with 11 bases in between. The CDR3 spans 12 residues. The germline V gene has CDR1 MGHDK and CDR2 SYGVNS. CDR3 residues: CASSERDRRYTF. For the CDR3, the DNA is TGTGCCAGCAGTGAGCGCGACAGACGCTACACCTTC.

This clone was counted a single time. The J gene is TRBJ1-2, the V gene TRBV9; D unresolved. The CDR3 loop spans 15 amino acids. Trimming cost V 0 bases and J 0 bases, with 9 bases left between them. Germline loops: CDR1 SGDLS, CDR2 YYNGEE. The CDR3 reads CASSVGQLANYGYTF. The CDR3 DNA follows: TGTGCCAGCAGCGTAGGACAACTAGCTAACTATGGCTACACCTTC.

This sequence joins TRBV9 and TRBJ1-1; 7 bases are shared with TRBD1. This CDR3 has 15 amino acids. Germline CDR1 reads SGDLS; CDR2 reads YYNGEE. V dropped 5 bases and J dropped 1; count of bases not matched to a gene: 8. The CDR3 nucleotides are TGTGCCAGCAGTCCGACAGGGACTAAGAACACTGAAGCTTTCTTT. Protein sequence: CASSPTGTKNTEAFF.

This clone was seen once. The genes are TRBV5-1 and TRBJ1-6, with 12 nucleotides matching TRBD1. The CDR3 is 15 residues long. With V trimmed by 4 bases and J by 9 bases, 5 bases remained unmatched. In germline, CDR1 is SGHRS, CDR2 YFSETQ. This CDR3 reads CASSPGQGAGSPLHF. CDR3 in DNA: TGCGCCAGCAGCCCGGGACAGGGGGCCGGTTCACCCCTCCACTTT.

The count of this clone is one. This sample also contains other DNA sequences that code for the same CDR3. This sequence joins TRBV28 and TRBJ2-7; D unresolved. The ends were cut back, 4 bases at V and 2 bases at J, with 3 bases in the middle. CDR3 length equals 11 residues. Germline CDR1 reads MDHEN; CDR2 reads SYDVKM. The CDR3 loop is CASSSAYEQYF. The CDR3 coding sequence is TGTGCCAGCAGTTCGGCCTACGAGCAGTACTTC.

This chain uses TRBV12-5 with TRBJ1-1; D uncertain. With 7 bases removed from V and 5 bases from J, the gap between germline ends came to 14 bases. The germline V gene has CDR1 LGHNT and CDR2 FRNRAP. CDR3 size: 13 residues. Here the CDR3 reads CASAPDAMTEAFF. CDR3 DNA: TGTGCTAGTGCTCCCGACGCGATGACTGAAGCTTTCTTT.

This sequence joins TRBV5-1 and TRBJ2-7; D is perhaps TRBD1 (7 bases). V gave up 4 bases and J gave up 3 bases, with 17 bases separating them. The CDR3 runs 15 residues. The germline gives CDR1 SGHRS, CDR2 YFSETQ. The CDR3 here is CASSASGGMNYEQYF. For the CDR3, the DNA is TGCGCCAGCAGCGCCTCAGGGGGGATGAACTACGAGCAGTACTTC.

The V gene is TRBV7-8, the J gene TRBJ1-4; D is unresolved. The CDR3 has 15 residues. V was pared by 1 base and J by 0 bases, with 6 bases between. Per germline, CDR1 SGHVS and CDR2 FQNEAQ. The CDR3 DNA follows: TGTGCCAGCAGCTTAGGTCCTGCAACTAATGAAAAACTGTTTTTT. Translation gives CASSLGPATNEKLFF. The variable domain in full, with the rest retrieved from reference TRBV7-8 and TRBJ1-4, is GAGVSQSPRYKVAKRGQDVALRCDPISGHVSLFWYQQALGQGPEFLTYFQNEAQLDKSGLPSDRFFAERPEGSVSTLKIQRTQQEDSAVYLCASSLGPATNEKLFFGSGTQLSVL.

The rearrangement joins TRBV2 to TRBJ1-5, with D perhaps TRBD1 (5 bases). The CDR3 runs 15 residues. Germline loops: CDR1 SNHLY, CDR2 FYNNEI. Trimming cost V 0 bases and J 6 bases, with 12 bases left between them. The CDR3 DNA follows: TGTGCCAGCAGTGAAGCGCGGGGCAGAGGTCAGCCCCAGCATTTT. Residues: CASSEARGRGQPQHF.

CDR3 protein: CASSLGNSPLHF. CDR3 DNA: TGTGCCAGCAGCTTGGGAAATTCACCCCTCCACTTT. The V call is TRBV7-9, the J call TRBJ1-6; the D is unclear. The germline V gene has CDR1 SEHNR and CDR2 FQNEAQ (reference sequence). This CDR3 is built from 12 residues. Trimming stripped 3 bases from V and 7 bases from J, with 4 bases between.

The chain recombines TRBV3-1 (or the pseudogene TRBV3-2) with TRBJ2-6; D unresolved. Germline V gene lookup returns CDR1 LGHDT and CDR2 YNNKEL (reference sequence). V gave up 0 bases and J gave up 2 bases, with 2 bases separating them. The CDR3 is 14 amino acids. As DNA, the CDR3 is TGTGCCAGCAGCCAAGACGCTGGGGCCAACGTCCTGACTTTC. This translates into CASSQDAGANVLTF.

The gene calls are TRBV5-6 and TRBJ2-3, with D hard to call. Trimming removed 4 bases at V and 6 bases at J, with 12 bases between. Germline assignment: CDR1 SGHDT and CDR2 YYEEEE. This CDR3 is built from 13 residues. CDR3: CASSTDWSDTQYF. CDR3 nucleotide sequence: TGTGCCAGCAGCACCGACTGGTCGGATACGCAGTATTTT.

The chain links TRBV11-2 to TRBJ2-1; 7 bases are a match to TRBD2. The V segment lost 4 bases and the J segment 3 bases; nucleotides outside the gene matches: 6. CDR3 size: 15 residues. Germline V gives CDR1 SGHAT, CDR2 FQNNGV. CDR3 sequence: CASSSSSGRYNEQFF. CDR3 nucleotide sequence: TGTGCCAGCAGCTCGTCTAGCGGCCGCTACAATGAGCAGTTCTTC.

The chain couples TRBV19 to TRBJ1-5; TRBD1 aligns across 7 bases. Germline V lookup: CDR1 LNHDA, CDR2 SQIVND (reference sequence). V dropped 5 bases and J dropped 2; count of bases not matched to a gene: 6. This CDR3 is built from 15 residues. CDR3 sequence: CASSPIDRGNQPQHF. CDR3 nucleotides: TGTGCCAGTAGTCCCATCGACAGGGGCAATCAGCCCCAGCATTTT.

Here the CDR3 reads CASSLDRGSGGYNEQFF. The CDR3 bases are TGTGCCAGCAGCTTAGATCGTGGTAGCGGGGGTTACAATGAGCAGTTCTTC. The chain recombines TRBV11-2 with TRBJ2-1, with 9 nucleotides matching TRBD2. The CDR3 is made up of 17 amino acids. V trimming: 0 bases; J trimming: 4 bases; junction bases outside the gene matches: 7. The germline V gene has CDR1 SGHAT and CDR2 FQNNGV.

The table lists this clone with many counts. This rearrangement joins TRBV6-1 to TRBJ2-6; D ambiguous. This CDR3 is 15 amino acids long. Germline V CDR1 and CDR2: MNHNS, SASEGT. V was pared by 1 base and J by 2 bases, with 6 bases between. The DNA for the CDR3 is TGTGCCAGCAGTGAAGTTTCCACTGGGGCCAACGTCCTGACTTTC. It is translated as CASSEVSTGANVLTF.